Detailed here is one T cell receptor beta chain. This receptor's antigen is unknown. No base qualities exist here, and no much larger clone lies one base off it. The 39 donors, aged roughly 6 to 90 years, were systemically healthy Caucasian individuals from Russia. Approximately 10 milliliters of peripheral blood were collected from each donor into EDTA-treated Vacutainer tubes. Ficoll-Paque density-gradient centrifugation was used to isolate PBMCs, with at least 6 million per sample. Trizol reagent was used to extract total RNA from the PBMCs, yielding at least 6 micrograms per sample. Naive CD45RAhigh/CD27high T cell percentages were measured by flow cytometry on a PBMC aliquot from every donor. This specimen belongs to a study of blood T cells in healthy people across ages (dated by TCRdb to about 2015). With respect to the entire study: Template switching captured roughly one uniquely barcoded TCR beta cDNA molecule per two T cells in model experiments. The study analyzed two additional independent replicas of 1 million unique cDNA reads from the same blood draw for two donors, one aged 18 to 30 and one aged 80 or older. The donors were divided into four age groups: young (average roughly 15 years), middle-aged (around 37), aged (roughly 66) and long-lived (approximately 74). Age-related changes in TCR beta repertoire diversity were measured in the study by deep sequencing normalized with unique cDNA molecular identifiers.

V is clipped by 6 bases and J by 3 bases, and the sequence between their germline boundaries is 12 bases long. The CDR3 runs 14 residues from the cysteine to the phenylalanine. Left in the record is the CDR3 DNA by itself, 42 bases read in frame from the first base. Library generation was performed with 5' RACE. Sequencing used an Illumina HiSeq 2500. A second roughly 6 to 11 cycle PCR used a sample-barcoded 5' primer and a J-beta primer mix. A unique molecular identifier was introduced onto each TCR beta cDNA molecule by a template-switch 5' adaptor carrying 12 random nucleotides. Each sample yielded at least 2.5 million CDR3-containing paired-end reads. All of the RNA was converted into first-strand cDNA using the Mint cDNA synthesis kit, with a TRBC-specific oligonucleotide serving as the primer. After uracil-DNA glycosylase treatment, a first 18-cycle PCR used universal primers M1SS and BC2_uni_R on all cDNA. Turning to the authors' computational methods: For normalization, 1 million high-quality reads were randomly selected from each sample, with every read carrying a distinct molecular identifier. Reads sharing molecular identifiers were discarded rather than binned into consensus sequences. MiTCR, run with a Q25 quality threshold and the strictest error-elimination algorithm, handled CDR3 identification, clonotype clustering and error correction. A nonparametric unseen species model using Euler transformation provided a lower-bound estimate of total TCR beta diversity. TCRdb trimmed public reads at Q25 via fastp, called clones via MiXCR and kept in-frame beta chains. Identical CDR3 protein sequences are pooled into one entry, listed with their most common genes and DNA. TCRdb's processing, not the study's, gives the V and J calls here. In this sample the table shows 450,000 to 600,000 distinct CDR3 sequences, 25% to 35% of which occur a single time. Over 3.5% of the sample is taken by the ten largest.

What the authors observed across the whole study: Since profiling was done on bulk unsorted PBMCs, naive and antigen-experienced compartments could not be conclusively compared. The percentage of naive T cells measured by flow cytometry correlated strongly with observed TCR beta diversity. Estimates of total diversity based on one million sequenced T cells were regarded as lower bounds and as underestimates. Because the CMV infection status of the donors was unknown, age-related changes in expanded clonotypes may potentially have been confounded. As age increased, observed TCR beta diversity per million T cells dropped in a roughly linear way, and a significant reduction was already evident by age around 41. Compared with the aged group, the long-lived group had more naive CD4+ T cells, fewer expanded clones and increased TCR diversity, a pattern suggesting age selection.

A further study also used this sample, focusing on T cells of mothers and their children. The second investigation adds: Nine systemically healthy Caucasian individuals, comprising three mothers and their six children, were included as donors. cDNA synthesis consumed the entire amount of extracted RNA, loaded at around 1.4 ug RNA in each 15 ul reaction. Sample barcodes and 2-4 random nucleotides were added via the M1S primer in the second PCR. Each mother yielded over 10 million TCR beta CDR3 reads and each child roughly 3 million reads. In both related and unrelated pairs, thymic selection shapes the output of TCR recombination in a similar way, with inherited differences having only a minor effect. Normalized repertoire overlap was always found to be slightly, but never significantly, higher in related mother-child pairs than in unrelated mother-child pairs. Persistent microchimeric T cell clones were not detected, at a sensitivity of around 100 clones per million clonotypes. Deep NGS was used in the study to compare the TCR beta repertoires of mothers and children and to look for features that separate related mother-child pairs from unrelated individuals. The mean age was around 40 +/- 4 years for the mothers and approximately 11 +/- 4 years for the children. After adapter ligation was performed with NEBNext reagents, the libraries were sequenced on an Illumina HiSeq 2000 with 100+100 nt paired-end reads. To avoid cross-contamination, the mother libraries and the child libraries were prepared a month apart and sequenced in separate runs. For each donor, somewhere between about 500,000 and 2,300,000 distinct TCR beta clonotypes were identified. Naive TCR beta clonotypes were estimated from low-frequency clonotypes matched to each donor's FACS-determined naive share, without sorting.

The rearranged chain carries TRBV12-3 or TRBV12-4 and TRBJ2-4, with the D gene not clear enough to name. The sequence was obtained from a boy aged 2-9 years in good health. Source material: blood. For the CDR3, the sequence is CASSLRNLKNIQYF. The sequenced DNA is TGTGCCAGCAGCCTACGCAACCTCAAAAACATTCAGTACTTC.